A single sample gave rise to the 9 T cell receptor beta chains below, sequenced in a study of cytomegalovirus exposure and HLA in healthy donors. Amplification used 60 Vbeta primers and 13 Jbeta primers. The repertoire was sequenced with immunoSEQ multiplex PCR; TCRdb's copy has only in-frame clones and lacks some. The sample yields a few hundred thousand clones, around four fifths seen once. The source material was PBMCs. The receptors originated from a woman in her sixties or seventies in good health and CMV-seropositive.

V gene TRBV2 combines with J gene TRBJ1-2; TRBD1 matches 7 bases. The CDR3 length is 15 residues. The germline gives CDR1 SNHLY, CDR2 FYNNEI. V trimming: 4 bases; J trimming: 3 bases; junction bases outside the gene matches: 8. CDR3 sequence reads: CASSASGTEYYGYTF. The CDR3 nucleotides read TGTGCCAGCAGTGCCTCCGGGACAGAGTACTATGGCTACACCTTC.

This rearrangement joins TRBV7-6 to TRBJ2-5, with TRBD1 identical over 7 bases. The CDR3 is 15 amino acids. Germline values: CDR1 SGHVS, CDR2 FNYEAQ. Trimming cost V 1 base and J 5 bases; bases outside gene matches: 7. The CDR3: CASSLGGGAYETQYF. The CDR3 nucleotides are TGTGCCAGCAGCTTAGGAGGGGGCGCGTATGAGACCCAGTACTTC.

The CDR3 DNA sequence: TGCGCCAGCAGCTTGGGAACAGGGGTAGTTGATGAGCAGTTCTTC. It is translated as CASSLGTGVVDEQFF. This chain connects TRBV5-1 to TRBJ2-1; 7 nucleotides line up with TRBD1. J gave up 8 bases and V 0 bases, and 8 bases lay outside the gene matches. The CDR3 loop spans 15 amino acids. The germline gives CDR1 SGHRS, CDR2 YFSETQ.

The chain employs TRBV7-2 and TRBJ1-6, with D unclear. Germline CDR1 and CDR2: SGHTA and FQGNSA. The CDR3 runs 15 residues. V dropped 1 base and J dropped 10 bases, with 14 bases sitting between them. The DNA of the CDR3 is TGTGCCAGCAGCTTAGAGGGTGGGAGGACCTCACCCCTCCACTTT. Translation gives CASSLEGGRTSPLHF.

V usage is TRBV6-1 and J usage is TRBJ2-5; maybe TRBD2 (6 bases). Germline values: CDR1 MNHNS, CDR2 SASEGT. V lost 7 bases and J lost 5, with 11 bases in between. The CDR3 is 12 amino acids. CDR3 sequence: CASTPAGETQYF. As DNA, the CDR3 is TGTGCCAGCACCCCCGCGGGGGAGACCCAGTACTTC.

V is TRBV25-1 and J is TRBJ2-5, with TRBD1 identical over 8 bases. Germline V CDR1 and CDR2: MGHDK, SYGVNS. The CDR3 loop spans 16 amino acids. The trim removed 1 base at V and 4 bases at J, leaving 8 bases unmatched. CDR3 in DNA: TGTGCCAGCAGTGAATTTGAGACAGGGGTCGGAGAGACCCAGTACTTC. Residues: CASSEFETGVGETQYF.

The chain uses TRBV18 and TRBJ1-3; D is possibly TRBD1 (5 bases). Germline V gene lookup returns CDR1 KGHSH and CDR2 LQKENI. V was trimmed by 1 base and J by 11 bases, leaving 15 bases between them. This CDR3 is 14 amino acids long. The CDR3 sequence: CASSPQDTTKSIYF. The DNA of the CDR3 is TGTGCCAGCTCACCACAGGACACTACTAAGTCCATATATTTT.

This chain joins TRBV6-6 and TRBJ2-7; 10 positions agree with TRBD2. The CDR3 is made up of 16 amino acids. Trimming took 5 bases from V and 6 from J; bases not matched to a gene: 13. Germline V lookup: CDR1 MNHNY, CDR2 SVGAGI (reference sequence). The CDR3 DNA reads as TGTGCCAGCAGTACCCGCCCGAGCGGGGGGGGTTTCGAGCAGTACTTC. Translation gives CASSTRPSGGGFEQYF.

The count of this clone is one. This chain links TRBV2 with TRBJ1-1; D perhaps matches TRBD1 (5 bases). The CDR3 has 14 residues. Trimming left V 6 bases short and J 7 bases short, with 18 bases between. Germline values: CDR1 SNHLY, CDR2 FYNNEI. As DNA, the CDR3 is TGTGCCAGCAGGGGTTGGGGCGGGGAAGGTGAAGCTTTCTTT. Translation gives CASRGWGGEGEAFF.